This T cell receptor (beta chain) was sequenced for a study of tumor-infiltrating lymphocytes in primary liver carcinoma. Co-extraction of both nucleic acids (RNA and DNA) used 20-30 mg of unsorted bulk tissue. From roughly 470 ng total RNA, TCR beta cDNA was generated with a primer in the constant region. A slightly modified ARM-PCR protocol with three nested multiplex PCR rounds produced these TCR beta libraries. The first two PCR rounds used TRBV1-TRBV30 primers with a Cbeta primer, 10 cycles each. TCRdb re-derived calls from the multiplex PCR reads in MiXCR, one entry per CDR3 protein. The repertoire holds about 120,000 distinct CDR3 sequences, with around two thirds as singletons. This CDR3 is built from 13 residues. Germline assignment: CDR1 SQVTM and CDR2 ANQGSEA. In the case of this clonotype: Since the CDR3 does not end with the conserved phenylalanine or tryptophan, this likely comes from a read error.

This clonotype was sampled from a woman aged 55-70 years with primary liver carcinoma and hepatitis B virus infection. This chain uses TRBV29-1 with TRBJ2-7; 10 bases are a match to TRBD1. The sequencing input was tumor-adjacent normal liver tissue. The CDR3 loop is CNVTGQGVREQYY. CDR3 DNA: TGCAACGTTACTGGACAGGGGGTACGCGAGCAGTACTAC.